This note documents a single TCR beta chain sequence. The validation cohort, a group of 120 or so subjects, included the donors and was separate from the roughly 700-subject first cohort. CDR3 length: 14 amino acids. In germline, CDR1 is LNHDA, CDR2 SQIVND (reference sequence). V was pared by 4 bases and J by 0 bases, with 9 bases between. These data belong to a study of cytomegalovirus exposure and HLA in healthy donors. Only in-frame clones appear in the TCRdb table, and some are missing; sequencing was by immunoSEQ multiplex PCR. The sample yields about 73,000 clones, 90% to 95% seen once. The chain combines TRBV19 with TRBJ1-1; no clear D. The receptor was isolated from a woman between 18 and 30 years old in good health and CMV-seropositive. Sequenced: PBMCs. CDR3 region: CASSSLRVNTEAFF. The CDR3 DNA reads as TGTGCCAGTAGTAGCCTCCGGGTGAACACTGAAGCTTTCTTT.